The TCR beta chain described here comes from a study of STAT3 mutations in large granular lymphocyte leukemia. Overall study context: Roughly half of the longitudinally sequenced T-LGLL patients carried detectable canonical activating STAT3 mutations.

V lost 4 bases, J lost 3 bases, and 11 bases lay in between. This CDR3 has 13 amino acids. Germline V gives CDR1 SGHRS, CDR2 YFSETQ. Regarding this clone: Its antigen is not identified.

Study findings and constraints: In T-cell large granular lymphocyte leukemia, about half of patients showed multiple immunodominant subclonotypes. In about 30% of the 18 patients, new TCR clonotypes emerged after therapy. Clonal expansion was inferred from other time points because no sample existed at each clone's first appearance.

The protocol was immunoSEQ multiplex PCR, while the TCRdb copy is restricted to in-frame clones and leaves out a portion. The table lists 6,500 to 9,500 clones, roughly 70% of them singletons. This clonotype was sampled from a woman in her thirties or forties with T-cell large granular lymphocyte leukemia. Some clones in this sample may be carry-over from other donors' samples. The sample taken for sequencing was peripheral blood mononuclear cells. The chain joins TRBV5-1 to TRBJ2-7; the D call may be TRBD1 or TRBD2 (5 bases each). CDR3 in DNA: TGCGCCAGCAGCCCAAGTGGGGGCTACGAGCAGTACTTC. This encodes CASSPSGGYEQYF.